Sequencing of this TCR beta chain was carried out in a study of blood T cells in healthy people across ages. Alongside a J-beta primer mix, a sample-barcoded 5' primer served in a second PCR lasting roughly 6 to 11 cycles. The study obtained at least 3 million CDR3-containing paired-end reads from every sample. MiXCR, applied by TCRdb to the 5' RACE reads, yields one record per CDR3 protein. The repertoire has over a million distinct CDR3 sequences, approximately 38% of them found once; the top ten carry roughly 7.9%. General study results and limits: TCR beta diversity was tightly associated with the proportion of naive T cells.

This clonotype has more than one count but fewer than ten. What it recognizes is unknown. Every donor contributed around 10 milliliters of peripheral blood by blood draw. Each sample had at least 6 million PBMCs isolated. The TCR originated in a woman aged 18 to 35 in good health. Input material: blood.

The CDR3 coding sequence is TGTGCCATCAAGCTTGGGACAGCGAACTATGGCTACACCTTC. Translating it yields CAIKLGTANYGYTF. J is TRBJ1-2 and V is TRBV10-3; 7 bases align to TRBD1. Germline CDR1 reads ENHRY; CDR2 reads SYGVKD. CDR3 length: 14 amino acids. Trimming took 7 bases from V and 2 from J; bases not matched to a gene: 7.